The 29 T cell receptor beta chains reported below all come from one sample, sequenced in a study of T cells after yellow fever vaccination. One entry per CDR3 protein, called by TCRdb with MiXCR from the 5' RACE reads. The repertoire has hundreds of thousands of distinct CDR3 sequences, approximately 18% of them found once; the top ten carry roughly 19%. The material sequenced was PBMCs, taken before the yellow fever booster vaccination. Receptors originate from a man aged 18 to 29 who received the YFV17D yellow fever vaccine.

This clonotype was found a few times. This chain connects TRBV4-2 to TRBJ2-3; D is ambiguous. Per germline, CDR1 LGHNA and CDR2 YNFKEQ. This CDR3 comprises 17 residues. With 1 base removed from V and 1 base from J, the gap between germline ends came to 15 bases. As DNA, the CDR3 is TGTGCCAGCAGCCAAGTTCATCAGGTAGATGGCACAGATACGCAGTATTTT. Its protein product is CASSQVHQVDGTDTQYF.

V usage is TRBV20-1 and J usage is TRBJ2-3, with 8 bases aligning to TRBD2. Losses at the gene ends were 5 bases for V and 4 bases for J; bases not matched to a gene: 5. Germline V gene lookup returns CDR1 DFQATT and CDR2 SNEGSKA (reference sequence). The CDR3 covers 13 residues. CDR3 in DNA: TGCAGTGCTTTCGGGGGGGCCTCAGATACGCAGTATTTT. As protein: CSAFGGASDTQYF.

V usage is TRBV29-1 and J usage is TRBJ2-5; the D is unclear. V lost 7 bases and J 5 bases, leaving 14 bases between the germline ends. The germline CDR1 and CDR2 sequences are SQVTM and ANQGSEA. CDR3 size: 12 residues. DNA of the CDR3: TGCAGCGGTAACAGCCATCGGGAGACCCAGTACTTC. It translates to CSGNSHRETQYF. Drawing the rest from reference TRBV29-1 and TRBJ2-5, the complete variable domain is SAVISQKPSRDICQRGTSLTIQCQVDSQVTMMFWYRQQPGQSLTLIATANQGSEATYESGFVIDKFPISRPNLTFSTLTVSNMSPEDSSIYLCSGNSHRETQYFGPGTRLLVL.

CDR3 nucleotide sequence: TGTGCCACCGGACACTCTGGGGCCAACGTCCTGACTTTC. As protein: CATGHSGANVLTF. V usage is TRBV15 and J usage is TRBJ2-6; possible D gene TRBD1, 5 bases. Trimming took off 8 bases at V and 0 bases at J, with 5 bases between the two ends. There are 13 residues in the CDR3. The germline V gene encodes CDR1 LNHNV and CDR2 YYDKDF (reference sequence).

The genes are TRBV5-1 and TRBJ2-7; TRBD1 matches 8 bases. The CDR3 is 15 residues long. V gave up 4 bases and J gave up 0 bases; unmatched junction bases: 6. Germline V gene data show CDR1 as SGHRS and CDR2 as YFSETQ. The CDR3 region has the DNA TGCGCCAGCAGCCTGGTGACAGGGGCCTCCTACGAGCAGTACTTC. Protein: CASSLVTGASYEQYF.

V gene TRBV7-2 combines with J gene TRBJ2-7, with 9 bases fitting TRBD1. The length of the CDR3 is 15 residues. Germline assignment: CDR1 SGHTA and CDR2 FQGNSA. Trimming removed 4 bases from V and 3 bases from J; junction bases left unmatched: 7. The CDR3 DNA sequence: TGTGCCAGCAGCTCCCACAGGGGGCGCGGCTACGAGCAGTACTTC. This codes for CASSSHRGRGYEQYF.

V is TRBV19 and J is TRBJ1-5; 8 bases line up with TRBD1. Germline V lookup: CDR1 LNHDA, CDR2 SQIVND (reference sequence). The CDR3 has 13 amino acids. Unmatched junction bases numbered 3, after V lost 4 bases and J lost 7 bases. The CDR3 here is CASSRTGTQPQHF. The CDR3 nucleotides read TGTGCCAGTAGTAGGACAGGGACCCAGCCCCAGCATTTT.

This clonotype appeared a single time. This chain links TRBV7-2 with TRBJ1-1; 7 positions match TRBD1. The CDR3 runs 16 residues. Trimming at V came to 1 base and at J to 6 bases, leaving 11 bases not matched to a gene. Per germline, CDR1 SGHTA and CDR2 FQGNSA. CDR3 sequence reads: CASSLEGAGWESEAFF. In DNA form, the CDR3 reads TGTGCCAGCAGCTTAGAGGGGGCAGGGTGGGAGTCTGAAGCTTTCTTT.

The rearrangement links TRBV6-2 or TRBV6-3 to TRBJ2-2; D remains ambiguous. The CDR3 covers 11 residues. Looked up from germline, CDR1 is MNHEY and CDR2 is SVGEGT. The V gene lost 6 bases and the J gene lost 6 bases, with 5 bases spanning the gap. The CDR3 is CASSRPGELFF. Written as DNA, the CDR3 is TGTGCCAGCAGCCGGCCCGGGGAGCTGTTTTTT.

The chain employs TRBV7-9 and TRBJ2-1, with TRBD2 matching 13 bases. J was trimmed by 9 bases and V by 8 bases; bases with no gene match: 10. CDR1 is SEHNR, CDR2 FQNEAQ, per germline (reference sequence). This CDR3 has 15 amino acids. CDR3 protein: CASDTLAGGPSEQFF. CDR3 DNA: TGTGCCAGCGATACACTAGCGGGGGGGCCTAGTGAGCAGTTCTTC.

The chain couples TRBV12-3 or TRBV12-4 to TRBJ2-3; D may match TRBD1 or TRBD2 (5 bases each). Trimming took 5 bases from V and 1 from J, leaving 10 bases between them. This CDR3 region has 14 residues. The chain's CDR3 is CASSRDGGTDTQYF. The CDR3 region has the DNA TGTGCCAGCAGTAGGGACGGCGGCACAGATACGCAGTATTTT.

Many counts were recorded for this clonotype. The V and J genes are TRBV7-6 and TRBJ2-5, with D maybe TRBD2 (5 bases). This CDR3 has 12 amino acids. The germline V and J ends were trimmed by 5 bases and 5 bases, with 9 bases remaining between them. The V gene's germline CDR1 is SGHVS and CDR2 FNYEAQ. The CDR3 DNA is TGTGCCAGCAGCCTGCCGGGGGAGACCCAGTACTTC. Translation: CASSLPGETQYF.

The chain combines TRBV7-9 with TRBJ1-1; TRBD1 aligns across 10 bases. Per the germline V gene, CDR1 is SEHNR and CDR2 is FQNEAQ (reference sequence). V dropped 2 bases and J dropped 11; count of bases not matched to a gene: 8. The CDR3 consists of 14 residues. CDR3 amino acids: CASSLSGTGALAFF. CDR3 in DNA: TGTGCCAGCAGCTTATCCGGGACAGGGGCGTTGGCTTTCTTT.

CDR3 DNA sequence: TGTGCCAGCAGCTTTGGGATCAGCACAGATACGCAGTATTTT. Translated: CASSFGISTDTQYF. The rearrangement uses TRBV7-3 and TRBJ2-3, with unresolved D. CDR3 length equals 14 residues. V was clipped by 3 bases and J by 0 bases, with 7 bases between them. The germline V gene has CDR1 SGHTA and CDR2 FQGTGA.

This clonotype has only a few counts. This sequence joins TRBV12-3 or TRBV12-4 and TRBJ1-4; perhaps TRBD1 as D (5 bases). The CDR3 contains 14 residues. The germline V and J ends were trimmed by 4 bases and 6 bases, with 12 bases remaining between them. CDR3 amino acids: CASSSPDTYEKLFF. The CDR3 region has the DNA TGTGCCAGCAGTTCTCCGGACACTTATGAAAAACTGTTTTTT.

The J gene is TRBJ1-2, the V gene TRBV14, with 8 bases fitting TRBD1. The V segment lost 1 base and the J segment 2 bases; nucleotides outside the gene matches: 9. Germline V gene lookup returns CDR1 SGHDN and CDR2 FVKESK. This CDR3 is built from 17 residues. The CDR3 DNA is TGTGCCAGCAGCCAAGGCCTAGGCAGGGGGCCCAACTATGGCTACACCTTC. Translated, it gives CASSQGLGRGPNYGYTF.

V and J are TRBV20-1 and TRBJ2-1; 12 bases line up with TRBD1. In germline, CDR1 is DFQATT, CDR2 SNEGSKA (reference sequence). This CDR3 is 14 amino acids long. Unmatched junction bases numbered 6, after V lost 4 bases and J lost 8 bases. The CDR3 DNA is TGCAGTGCTATAGCCGGGACAGGGGGCGATGAGCAGTTCTTC. It specifies CSAIAGTGGDEQFF.

This sequence joins TRBV10-3 and TRBJ2-7, with 9 bases aligning to TRBD1. Per germline, CDR1 ENHRY and CDR2 SYGVKD. V shed 6 bases, J shed 6 bases, and the junction held 6 bases outside the gene matches. The CDR3 totals 13 residues. DNA for the CDR3: TGTGCCATCAGGGGACAGGGTCGTGGCGAGCAGTACTTC. Protein sequence: CAIRGQGRGEQYF.

The chain is built from TRBV5-6 and TRBJ1-2, with no clear D. The germline V gene encodes CDR1 SGHDT and CDR2 YYEEEE. The CDR3 is 12 amino acids. Trimming removed 5 bases at V and 8 bases at J, with 13 bases between. CDR3 loop: CASSRPIWGYTF. The CDR3, as DNA: TGTGCCAGCAGTCGGCCTATCTGGGGCTACACCTTC.

This clonotype has more than one count but fewer than ten. This rearrangement joins TRBV7-9 to TRBJ2-7; no clear D gene. V was clipped by 5 bases and J by 4 bases, with 6 bases between them. The CDR3 has 11 residues. CDR1 is SEHNR, CDR2 FQNEAQ, per germline (reference sequence). The CDR3 sequence is CASSPTYEQYF. The CDR3 region has the DNA TGTGCCAGCAGCCCTACTTACGAGCAGTACTTC.

This clonotype has just a few counts. The J gene is TRBJ2-2, the V gene TRBV6-6; 8 bases match TRBD2. Trimming removed 4 bases from V and 7 bases from J; junction bases left unmatched: 11. Per germline, CDR1 MNHNY and CDR2 SVGAGI (reference sequence). The CDR3 contains 16 residues. The CDR3: CASSLVSGEGVGELFF. Written as DNA, the CDR3 is TGTGCCAGCAGTTTAGTTAGCGGGGAAGGCGTCGGGGAGCTGTTTTTT.

The chain recombines TRBV7-9 with TRBJ1-1; unclear D gene. V lost 5 bases, J lost 2 bases, and 6 bases lay in between. The CDR3 consists of 12 residues. Germline V gene sequence: CDR1 SEHNR, CDR2 FQNEAQ (reference sequence). The CDR3 reads CASSIINTEAFF. The CDR3 DNA is TGTGCCAGCAGCATAATTAACACTGAAGCTTTCTTT.

Only a few counts were recorded for this clonotype. This chain links TRBV24-1 with TRBJ2-2; no definite D call. V lost 5 bases, J lost 1 base, and 4 bases lay in between. This CDR3 spans 13 amino acids. CDR1 is KGHDR and CDR2 is SFDVKD in the germline V gene. The DNA of the CDR3 is TGTGCCACCAGTGTGGAGAACACCGGGGAGCTGTTTTTT. Protein sequence: CATSVENTGELFF.

The V and J genes are TRBV6-5 and TRBJ1-5; D might be TRBD1 (6 bases). V dropped 5 bases and J dropped 0 bases, with 11 bases sitting between them. Germline V CDR1 and CDR2: MNHEY, SVGAGI. The CDR3 loop spans 15 amino acids. CDR3 region: CASSETGGSNQPQHF. The CDR3 nucleotides read TGTGCCAGCAGTGAGACAGGCGGTAGCAATCAGCCCCAGCATTTT.

The CDR3 DNA reads TGCAGCGTAAGGTCAGGGGTTGTAGCTTTCTTT. Translating it yields CSVRSGVVAFF. This chain links TRBV29-1 with TRBJ1-1, with a tentative D call TRBD1 (6 bases). CDR1 and CDR2 from the germline V gene are SQVTM and ANQGSEA. The V end lost 6 bases, the J end lost 10 bases, and 15 bases lay between the germline ends. The CDR3 length is 11 residues.

A few counts support this clonotype. The chain uses TRBV4-3 and TRBJ2-2; 8 nucleotides match TRBD2. V trimming: 3 bases; J trimming: 6 bases; junction bases outside the gene matches: 9. The CDR3 spans 16 residues. CDR1 is LGHNA and CDR2 is YSLEER in the germline V gene. The CDR3 here is CASSQDWTSFSGELFF. The CDR3 DNA sequence: TGCGCCAGCAGCCAGGATTGGACTAGCTTTTCCGGGGAGCTGTTTTTT.

This rearrangement joins TRBV6-2 or TRBV6-3 to TRBJ1-5; 12 bases agree with TRBD1. Germline lookup yields CDR1 MNHEY and CDR2 SVGEGT. Trimming removed 0 bases from V and 5 bases from J; junction bases left unmatched: 2. The CDR3 runs to 16 residues. For the CDR3, the DNA is TGTGCCAGCAGTTACTCCGGGACAGGGGGCTATCAGCCCCAGCATTTT. Its protein product is CASSYSGTGGYQPQHF.

The chain has TRBV10-3 and TRBJ2-1; 7 nucleotides line up with TRBD2. V dropped 0 bases and J dropped 5; count of bases not matched to a gene: 7. From germline, CDR1 is ENHRY and CDR2 SYGVKD. The CDR3 spans 16 residues. The CDR3 is CAISESVRGGDNEQFF. CDR3 nucleotides: TGTGCCATCAGTGAGTCGGTAAGGGGAGGGGACAATGAGCAGTTCTTC.

The sample holds a few counts of this clonotype. The chain is built from TRBV5-1 and TRBJ1-3; 7 bases align to TRBD1. CDR1 is SGHRS, CDR2 YFSETQ, per germline. The CDR3 has 14 amino acids. The V segment lost 4 bases and the J segment 3 bases; nucleotides outside the gene matches: 4. As DNA, the CDR3 is TGCGCCAGCAGCCCGGGGACAGTTGGAAACACCATATATTTT. Protein product: CASSPGTVGNTIYF.